The present TCR beta chain was sequenced within a study of blood T cell dynamics during melanoma immunotherapy. This sample's time point: pre-treatment baseline. Clones were read by immunoSEQ multiplex PCR, and TCRdb kept only the in-frame ones, dropping some. The table shows around 13,000 clones, with 65% to 85% occurring only once. This CDR3 has 13 residues. CDR1 and CDR2 (germline): ENHRY, SYGVKD. V lost 8 bases, J lost 1 base, and 8 bases lay in between. The sequence was obtained from a human donor with melanoma. The V call is TRBV10-3, the J call TRBJ2-2; D is uncertain. Sample: blood, taken from a patient treated with checkpoint blockade. CDR3 sequence (DNA): TGTGCCATCCCGAACATGAACACCGGGGAGCTGTTTTTT. Its translation is CAIPNMNTGELFF.